This T cell receptor (beta chain) emerged from a study of Tregs in tolerant kidney transplant recipients. The table came from immunoSEQ multiplex PCR; TCRdb's copy has only in-frame clones and leaves some out. The profile shows some 70,000 clones, roughly 90% of them singletons. CD4+CD25+CD127- Tregs, CD4+CD25- non-Tregs, CD4 and CD8 cells were sorted. Germline V gene data show CDR1 as SGDLS and CDR2 as YYNGEE. The V end lost 0 bases, the J end lost 4 bases, and 10 bases lay between the germline ends. The CDR3 has 15 amino acids. This chain connects TRBV9 to TRBJ2-2; D is unclear. The material sequenced was CD8+ T cells from blood, taken before the transplant. This sequence originates from a human donor who received a combined kidney and bone marrow transplant. The CDR3 DNA reads as TGTGCCAGCAGCGTAGTCAGTGCCGCCACCGGGGAGCTGTTTTTT. Translation gives CASSVVSAATGELFF.